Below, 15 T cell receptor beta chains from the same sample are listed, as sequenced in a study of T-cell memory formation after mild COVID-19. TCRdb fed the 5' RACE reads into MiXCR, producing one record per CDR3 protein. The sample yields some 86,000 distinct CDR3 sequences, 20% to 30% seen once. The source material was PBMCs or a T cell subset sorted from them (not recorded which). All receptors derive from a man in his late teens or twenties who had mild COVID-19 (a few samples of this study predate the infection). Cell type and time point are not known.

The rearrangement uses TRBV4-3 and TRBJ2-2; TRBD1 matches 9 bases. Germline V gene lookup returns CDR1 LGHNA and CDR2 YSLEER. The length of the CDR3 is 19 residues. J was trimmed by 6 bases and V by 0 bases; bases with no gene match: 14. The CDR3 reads CASSQEWTGANAGSGELFF. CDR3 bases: TGCGCCAGCAGCCAAGAGTGGACAGGGGCTAACGCAGGGTCCGGGGAGCTGTTTTTT.

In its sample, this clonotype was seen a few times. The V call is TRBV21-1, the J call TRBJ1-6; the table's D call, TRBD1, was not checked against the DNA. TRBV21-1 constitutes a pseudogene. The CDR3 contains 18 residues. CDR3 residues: CASSTRTGQCSYNSPLHF. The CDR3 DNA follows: TGTGCCAGCAGCACTAGGACAGGGCAGTGCTCCTATAATTCACCCCTCCACTTT.

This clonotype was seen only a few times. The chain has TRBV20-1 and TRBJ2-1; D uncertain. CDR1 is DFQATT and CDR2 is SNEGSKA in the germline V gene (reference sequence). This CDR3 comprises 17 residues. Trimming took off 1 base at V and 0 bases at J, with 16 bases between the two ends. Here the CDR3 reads CSARAISWKSSYNEQFF. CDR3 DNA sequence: TGCAGTGCTAGAGCCATAAGCTGGAAGAGCTCCTACAATGAGCAGTTCTTC.

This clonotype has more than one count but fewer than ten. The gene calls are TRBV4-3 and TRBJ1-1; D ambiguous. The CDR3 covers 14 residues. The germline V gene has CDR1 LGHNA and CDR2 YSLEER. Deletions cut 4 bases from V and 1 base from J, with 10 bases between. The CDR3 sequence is CASSLRPRNTEAFF. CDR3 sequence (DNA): TGCGCCAGCAGCCTACGCCCCAGGAACACTGAAGCTTTCTTT.

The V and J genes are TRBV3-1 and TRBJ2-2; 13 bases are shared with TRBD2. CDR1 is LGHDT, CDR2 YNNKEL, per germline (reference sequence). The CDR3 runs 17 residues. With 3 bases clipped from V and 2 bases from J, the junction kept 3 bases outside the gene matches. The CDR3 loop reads CASSQGLAGNNTGELFF. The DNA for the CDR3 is TGTGCCAGCAGCCAGGGACTAGCGGGGAATAACACCGGGGAGCTGTTTTTT.

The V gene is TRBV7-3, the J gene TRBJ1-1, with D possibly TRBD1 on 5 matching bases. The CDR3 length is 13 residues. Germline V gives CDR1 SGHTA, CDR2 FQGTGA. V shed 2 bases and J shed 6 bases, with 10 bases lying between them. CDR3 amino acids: CASSLRLGPEAFF. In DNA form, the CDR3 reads TGTGCCAGCAGCTTACGACTGGGGCCTGAAGCTTTCTTT.

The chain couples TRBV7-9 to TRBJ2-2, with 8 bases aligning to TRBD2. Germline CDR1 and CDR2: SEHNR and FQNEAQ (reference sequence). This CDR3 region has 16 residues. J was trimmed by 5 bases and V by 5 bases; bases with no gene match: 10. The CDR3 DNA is TGTGCCAGCAGCGGCACGGGGGGGCTCGGAACCGGGGAGCTGTTTTTT. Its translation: CASSGTGGLGTGELFF.

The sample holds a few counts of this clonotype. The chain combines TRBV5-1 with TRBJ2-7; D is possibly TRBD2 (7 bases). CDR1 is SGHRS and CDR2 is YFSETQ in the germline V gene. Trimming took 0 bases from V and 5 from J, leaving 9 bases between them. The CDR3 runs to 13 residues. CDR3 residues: CASSLGGGDEQYV. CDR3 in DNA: TGCGCCAGCAGCTTGGGAGGGGGGGACGAGCAGTACGTC.

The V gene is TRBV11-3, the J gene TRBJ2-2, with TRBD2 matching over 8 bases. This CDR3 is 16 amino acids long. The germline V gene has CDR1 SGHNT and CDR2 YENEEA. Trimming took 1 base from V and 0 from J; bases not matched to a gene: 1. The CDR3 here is CASSLAGGANTGELFF. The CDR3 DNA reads TGTGCCAGCAGCTTAGCGGGGGGGGCGAACACCGGGGAGCTGTTTTTT.

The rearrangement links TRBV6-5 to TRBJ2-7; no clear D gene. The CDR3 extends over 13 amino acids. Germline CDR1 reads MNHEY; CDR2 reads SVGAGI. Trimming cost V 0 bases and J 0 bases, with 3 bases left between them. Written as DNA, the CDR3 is TGTGCCAGCAGTTACTCTCTCTCCTACGAGCAGTACGTC. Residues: CASSYSLSYEQYV.

CDR3 region: CASSQVGASGANVLTF. The CDR3 nucleotides read TGCGCCAGCAGCCAAGTGGGGGCCTCTGGGGCCAACGTCCTGACTTTC. The chain is built from TRBV4-3 and TRBJ2-6; weak D call: TRBD1 (6 bases). V was trimmed by 1 base and J by 0 bases, leaving 7 bases between them. Germline values: CDR1 LGHNA, CDR2 YSLEER. The CDR3 consists of 16 residues.

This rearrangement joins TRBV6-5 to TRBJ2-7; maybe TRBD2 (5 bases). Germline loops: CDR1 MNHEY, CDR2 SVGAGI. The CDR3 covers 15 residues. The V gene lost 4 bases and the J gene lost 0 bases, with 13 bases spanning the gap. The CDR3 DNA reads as TGTGCCAGCAGTTTGTCGGCAGAGGGCTCCTACGAGCAGTACTTC. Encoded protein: CASSLSAEGSYEQYF.

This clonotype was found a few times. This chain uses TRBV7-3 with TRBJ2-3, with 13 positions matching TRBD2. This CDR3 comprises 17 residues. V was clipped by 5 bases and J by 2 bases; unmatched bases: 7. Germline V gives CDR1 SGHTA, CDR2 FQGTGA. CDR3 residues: CASSLRTSGGPTDTQYF. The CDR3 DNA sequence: TGTGCCAGCAGCCTACGGACTAGCGGGGGCCCCACAGATACGCAGTATTTT.

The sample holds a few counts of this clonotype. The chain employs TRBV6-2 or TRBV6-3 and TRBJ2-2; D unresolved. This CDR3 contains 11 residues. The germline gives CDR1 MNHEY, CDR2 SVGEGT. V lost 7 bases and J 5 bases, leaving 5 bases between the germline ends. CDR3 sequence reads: CASKGTGELFF. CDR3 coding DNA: TGTGCCAGCAAAGGGACCGGGGAGCTGTTTTTT.

DNA of the CDR3: TGTGCCAGCAGTTTAGGAGGGTTGGAGCAGTACGTC. Its protein is CASSLGGLEQYV. The chain joins TRBV28 to TRBJ2-7; maybe TRBD2 (6 bases). Trimming stripped 2 bases from V and 7 bases from J, with 9 bases between. The germline V gene encodes CDR1 MDHEN and CDR2 SYDVKM. This CDR3 comprises 12 residues.